This is a list of T cell receptor beta chains from one sample in a study of blood T cell repertoires in COVID-19. Using immunoSEQ multiplex PCR, the repertoire was profiled, and TCRdb retains in-frame clones only, with some absent. The table has about 200,000 clones, roughly 84% seen once. Sequencing was carried out using peripheral blood. The receptors derive from a woman over 75 with acute or convalescent COVID-19. The CDR3 runs from the conserved cysteine through the conserved F or W. The order of the fields is J gene, clone size, V gene, D gene, CDR3 DNA, CDR3 protein. The D gene is left open where the match is weak. Clone size is given for some rows only: seen once, a few or many times, or a class if the clone is expanded.

J gene: TRBJ1-2
clone size: .
V gene: TRBV10-2
D gene: .
CDR3 DNA: TGCGCCAGCAGTGAGTCGAGAGGCGGCTACACCTTC
CDR3 protein: CASSESRGGYTF

J gene: TRBJ2-1
clone size: .
V gene: TRBV12-5
D gene: TRBD2
CDR3 DNA: TGTGCTAGTGGTACCGGGACTAGCGCCAATGAGCAGTTCTTC
CDR3 protein: CASGTGTSANEQFF

J gene: TRBJ2-2
clone size: .
V gene: TRBV18
D gene: TRBD1
CDR3 DNA: TGTGCCAGCTCACTCGGGACAGGGTTCACCGGGGAGCTGTTTTTT
CDR3 protein: CASSLGTGFTGELFF

J gene: TRBJ2-1
clone size: .
V gene: TRBV6-6
D gene: TRBD2
CDR3 DNA: TGTGCCAGCAGTTTAGCGGGAGTGAACTACAATGAGCAGTTCTTC
CDR3 protein: CASSLAGVNYNEQFF

J gene: TRBJ1-3
clone size: .
V gene: TRBV5-1
D gene: .
CDR3 DNA: TGCGCCAGCAGCCCCTTGTCCGTCTCTGGAAACACCATATATTTT
CDR3 protein: CASSPLSVSGNTIYF

J gene: TRBJ2-7
clone size: .
V gene: TRBV10-2
D gene: TRBD2
CDR3 DNA: TGCGCCAGCAGTGAGAGTTTAGCGGGATACTACGAGCAGTACTTC
CDR3 protein: CASSESLAGYYEQYF

J gene: TRBJ2-5
clone size: once
V gene: TRBV28
D gene: .
CDR3 DNA: TGTGCCAGCAGTTCCCACGGGGAGACCCAGTACTTC
CDR3 protein: CASSSHGETQYF

J gene: TRBJ2-4
clone size: .
V gene: TRBV28
D gene: .
CDR3 DNA: TGTGCCAGCATCTCGGCCGGGAAAAACATTCAGTACTTC
CDR3 protein: CASISAGKNIQYF

J gene: TRBJ1-6
clone size: few
V gene: TRBV7-2
D gene: .
CDR3 DNA: TGTGCCAGCAGCTCAATCGGGGAACTATCACCCCTCCACTTT
CDR3 protein: CASSSIGELSPLHF

J gene: TRBJ1-1
clone size: .
V gene: TRBV10-3
D gene: .
CDR3 DNA: TGTGCCATCAGTCAGGGGAAACAAGGGGTGACTGAAGCTTTCTTT
CDR3 protein: CAISQGKQGVTEAFF